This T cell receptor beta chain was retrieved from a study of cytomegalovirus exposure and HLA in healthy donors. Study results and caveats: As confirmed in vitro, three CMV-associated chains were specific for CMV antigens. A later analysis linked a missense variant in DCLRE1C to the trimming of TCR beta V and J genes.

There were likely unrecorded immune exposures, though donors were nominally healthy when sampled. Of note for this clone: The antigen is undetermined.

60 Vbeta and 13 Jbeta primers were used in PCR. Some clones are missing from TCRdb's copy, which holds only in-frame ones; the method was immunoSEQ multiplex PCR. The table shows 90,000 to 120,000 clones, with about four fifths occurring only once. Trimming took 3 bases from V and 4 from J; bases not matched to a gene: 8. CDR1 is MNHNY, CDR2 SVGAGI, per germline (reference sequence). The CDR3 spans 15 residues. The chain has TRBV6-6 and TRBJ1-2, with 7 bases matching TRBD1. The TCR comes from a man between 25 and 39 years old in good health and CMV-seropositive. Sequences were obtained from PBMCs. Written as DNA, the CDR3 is TGTGCCAGCAGTTATTTGACAGGGAGCGGCTATGGCTACACCTTC. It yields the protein CASSYLTGSGYGYTF.